One sample yielded the 2 T cell receptor beta chains listed below, sequenced in a study of control samples from healthy donors and cancer patients. The repertoire was sequenced with immunoSEQ multiplex PCR; TCRdb's copy has only in-frame clones and lacks some. The profile shows 250,000 to 300,000 clones, about 80% of them singletons. The sequenced sample consisted of PBMCs. Source of these receptors: a woman aged 60-70 years with lung cancer.

This clone was seen more than once but under ten times. The chain couples TRBV3-1 (or the pseudogene TRBV3-2) to TRBJ2-7; 10 bases line up with TRBD1. Germline CDR1 is LGHDT and CDR2 is YNNKEL (reference sequence). Trimming cost V 6 bases and J 6 bases; bases outside gene matches: 8. The CDR3 loop spans 14 amino acids. This CDR3 is CASSVGTGVGEQYF. The CDR3, as DNA: TGTGCCAGCAGTGTGGGGACAGGGGTTGGCGAGCAGTACTTC.

The chain carries TRBV19 and TRBJ1-5; the D is unclear. Germline CDR1 LNHDA, CDR2 SQIVND (reference sequence). This CDR3 is built from 17 residues. Deletions cut 10 bases from V and 0 bases from J, with 22 bases between. In DNA, the CDR3 is TGTGCCACCAATCGGGTGGGCGTACCCCTTAGCAATCAGCCCCAGCATTTT. The encoded protein is CATNRVGVPLSNQPQHF.